The 14 T cell receptor beta chains listed next were all sequenced from one sample in a study of T cell responses to AZD1222 COVID-19 vaccine. TCRdb's copy holds only in-frame clones and misses some; the assay was immunoSEQ multiplex PCR. The sample yields some 91,000 clones, around 90% seen once. Sequenced here: peripheral blood, sampled on day 0 of AZD1222 vaccination. Receptors were obtained from an adult in good health.

This clone turned up a few times. The chain is built from TRBV5-4 and TRBJ1-1, with a tentative D call TRBD1 (5 bases). V was cut by 9 bases and J by 5 bases, with 20 bases left in between. This CDR3 region has 14 residues. The germline V gene has CDR1 SGHNT and CDR2 YYREEE (reference sequence). Here the CDR3 reads CATGNEEKGTEAFF. CDR3 sequence (DNA): TGTGCCACCGGGAACGAGGAAAAGGGGACTGAAGCTTTCTTT.

The chain carries TRBV7-2 and TRBJ2-2, with unresolved D. The germline V and J ends were trimmed by 5 bases and 4 bases, with 11 bases remaining between them. The CDR3 consists of 14 residues. Germline V gene data show CDR1 as SGHTA and CDR2 as FQGNSA. The CDR3 reads CASSEVWITGELFF. The CDR3, as DNA: TGTGCCAGCAGCGAGGTTTGGATCACCGGGGAGCTGTTTTTT.

There are a few counts of this clone. The V gene is TRBV19, the J gene TRBJ1-6; TRBD1 is a possible D gene (5 bases). Germline lookup yields CDR1 LNHDA and CDR2 SQIVND (reference sequence). V shed 5 bases and J shed 7 bases, with 21 bases lying between them. CDR3 length equals 17 residues. DNA for the CDR3: TGTGCCAGTAGTGCCCGTGGGGCGGCTCCTGGCAATTCACCCCTCCACTTT. Protein: CASSARGAAPGNSPLHF.

CDR3: CASSPWQAVPGELFF. Written as DNA, the CDR3 is TGTGCCAGCTCACCCTGGCAAGCGGTGCCCGGGGAGCTGTTTTTT. The chain is built from TRBV18 and TRBJ2-2; possible D gene TRBD2, 5 bases. This CDR3 contains 15 residues. V was pared by 3 bases and J by 6 bases, with 14 bases between. Germline V CDR1 and CDR2: KGHSH, LQKENI.

The chain recombines TRBV7-2 with TRBJ1-2; D is undetermined. Trimming pared 5 bases from V and 4 bases from J, leaving 11 bases between. The CDR3 spans 13 residues. Germline CDR1 SGHTA, CDR2 FQGNSA. The CDR3 DNA is TGTGCCAGCAGCCCGCCGACTACCTATGGCTACACCTTC. Protein product: CASSPPTTYGYTF.

This chain joins TRBV7-8 and TRBJ1-5; 9 bases are a match to TRBD1. Germline-derived CDR1 and CDR2 are SGHVS and FQNEAQ. V lost 4 bases, J lost 4 bases, and 5 bases stayed unmatched. This CDR3 has 15 amino acids. The CDR3 coding sequence is TGTGCCAGCAGCTCGGGACAGGGATGGAATCAGCCCCAGCATTTT. Its protein is CASSSGQGWNQPQHF.

This sequence joins TRBV7-9 and TRBJ1-2; D remains ambiguous. This CDR3 is 13 amino acids long. The germline gives CDR1 SEHNR, CDR2 FQNEAQ (reference sequence). Trimming stripped 1 base from V and 2 bases from J, with 5 bases between. This CDR3 is CASSLGLNYGYTF. In DNA, the CDR3 is TGTGCCAGCAGCTTAGGTCTGAACTATGGCTACACCTTC.

The chain recombines TRBV29-1 with TRBJ1-4; D is ambiguous. Germline lookup yields CDR1 SQVTM and CDR2 ANQGSEA. Trimming cost V 4 bases and J 1 base, with 10 bases left between them. The CDR3 is 14 residues long. The CDR3 DNA reads TGCAGCGTTGTGGGCGATGGAACTAATGAAAAACTGTTTTTT. Translated, it gives CSVVGDGTNEKLFF.

The chain combines TRBV10-1 with TRBJ2-1; D remains ambiguous. This CDR3 has 16 residues. Germline CDR1 reads WNHNN; CDR2 reads SYGVQD (reference sequence). Deletions cut 0 bases from V and 9 bases from J, with 18 bases between. DNA for the CDR3: TGCGCCAGCAGTGAGTCCTTGCCCGGGCCCGGCAGTGAGCAGTTCTTC. Amino acids: CASSESLPGPGSEQFF.

The J gene is TRBJ1-5, the V gene TRBV10-3; 7 bases agree with TRBD1. This CDR3 spans 15 amino acids. V shed 3 bases and J 6 bases; nucleotides not matched to a gene: 8. From germline, CDR1 is ENHRY and CDR2 SYGVKD. CDR3 loop: CAISESRDSRQPQHF. CDR3 nucleotides: TGTGCCATCAGTGAATCCCGGGACAGCCGTCAGCCCCAGCATTTT.

V gene TRBV2 combines with J gene TRBJ2-7; D gene uncertain. The CDR3 is made up of 12 amino acids. Germline loops: CDR1 SNHLY, CDR2 FYNNEI. Trimming cost V 2 bases and J 0 bases, with 2 bases left between them. CDR3 DNA: TGTGCCAGCAGTGAACTCTCCTACGAGCAGTACTTC. It yields the protein CASSELSYEQYF.

The chain uses TRBV19 and TRBJ1-5; 9 nucleotides align to TRBD1. Looked up from germline, CDR1 is LNHDA and CDR2 is SQIVND (reference sequence). The V and J ends lost 8 bases and 11 bases, in that order; junction bases with no gene match: 22. This CDR3 has 17 amino acids. The CDR3 nucleotides read TGTGCCAGTCGCCCGGACAGGGGACGTCGAATGAGTAAGTCCCAGCATTTT. Translation: CASRPDRGRRMSKSQHF.

The rearrangement links TRBV29-1 to TRBJ1-1, with D perhaps matching TRBD1 (6 bases). V was pared by 5 bases and J by 0 bases, with 10 bases between. Germline loops: CDR1 SQVTM, CDR2 ANQGSEA. The CDR3 extends over 13 amino acids. The CDR3 DNA reads as TGCAGCGTTACCGGACAGTTGAACACTGAAGCTTTCTTT. Translated: CSVTGQLNTEAFF.

Concerning this clone itself: The junction departs from the called germline gene at one end, perhaps through a read error. The J gene is TRBJ2-3, the V gene TRBV13; D is undetermined. The CDR3 consists of 13 residues. Germline-derived CDR1 and CDR2 are PRHDT and FYEKMQ (reference sequence). For the CDR3, the DNA is TGTGCCAGCAGCCTAGGCAACGGGGATACGCAGTATTTT. This sequence encodes CASSLGNGDTQYF.